What follows are 9 T cell receptor beta chains derived from one specimen sequenced in a study of OX40 agonist ivuxolimab in advanced cancers. Sequencing used immunoSEQ multiplex PCR; TCRdb keeps in-frame clones, though not all of them. The sample has approximately 58,000 clones; roughly 79% are singletons. The sample consisted of CD4+ or CD8+ T cells sorted from blood, taken in a trial of the OX40 agonist ivuxolimab. The receptor set was obtained from an adult with an advanced solid tumor such as melanoma, head and neck, liver or kidney cancer.

V gene TRBV5-4 combines with J gene TRBJ2-3; 11 nucleotides line up with TRBD2. The germline V gene has CDR1 SGHNT and CDR2 YYREEE (reference sequence). V shed 2 bases and J 5 bases; nucleotides not matched to a gene: 4. The length of the CDR3 is 15 residues. CDR3 coding DNA: TGTGCCAGCAGCTTTCCTAGCGGGGGGCGAGATACGCAGTATTTT. Translation: CASSFPSGGRDTQYF.

The chain carries TRBV6-5 and TRBJ2-7; D not certain. The CDR3 is made up of 13 amino acids. The V gene's germline CDR1 is MNHEY and CDR2 SVGAGI. V lost 6 bases, J lost 3 bases, and 12 bases lay in between. The CDR3, as DNA: TGTGCCAGCAGCGGGCGGAATATCTACGAGCAGTACTTC. Its protein product is CASSGRNIYEQYF.

The chain combines TRBV4-2 with TRBJ1-4, with D tentatively TRBD1 (6 bases). V lost 7 bases to trimming and J lost 10 bases, with 19 bases between them. Germline CDR1 and CDR2: LGHNA and YNFKEQ. The CDR3 spans 14 residues. This chain's CDR3 is CASTPRQGQGKLFF. In DNA form, the CDR3 reads TGTGCCAGCACGCCGAGGCAGGGGCAGGGAAAACTGTTTTTT.

A single count supports this clone. The V and J genes are TRBV6-1 and TRBJ1-2; possibly TRBD1 for D (5 bases). CDR1 and CDR2 (germline): MNHNS, SASEGT. Trimming left V 2 bases short and J 4 bases short, with 11 bases between. The length of the CDR3 is 14 residues. The CDR3 loop is CASSERGDSYGYTF. In DNA, the CDR3 is TGTGCCAGCAGTGAACGGGGTGACAGCTATGGCTACACCTTC.

The chain is built from TRBV10-2 and TRBJ2-1; D perhaps matches TRBD1 (5 bases). The CDR3 covers 13 residues. V lost 7 bases and J 6 bases, leaving 13 bases between the germline ends. From germline, CDR1 is WSHSY and CDR2 SAAADI. The CDR3 coding sequence is TGCGCCAGCAATCGACAGCGAATCAATGAGCAGTTCTTC. Residues: CASNRQRINEQFF.

The V and J genes are TRBV6-4 and TRBJ1-2, with TRBD1 as a possible D gene (6 bases). The V gene lost 6 bases and the J gene lost 6 bases, with 20 bases spanning the gap. The V gene's germline CDR1 is MRHNA and CDR2 SNTAGT. This CDR3 contains 15 residues. The CDR3 region is CASSPEGDLRDGYTF. CDR3 in DNA: TGTGCCAGCAGCCCCGAGGGGGATCTCCGGGATGGCTACACCTTC.

J is TRBJ1-1 and V is TRBV2, with D uncertain. The germline V and J ends were trimmed by 4 bases and 4 bases, with 10 bases remaining between them. The CDR3 length is 13 residues. Germline-derived CDR1 and CDR2 are SNHLY and FYNNEI. The chain's CDR3 is CASSVAEGTEAFF. The CDR3 bases are TGTGCCAGCAGTGTTGCGGAGGGCACTGAAGCTTTCTTT.

This chain uses TRBV6-6 with TRBJ2-3; a possible D gene is TRBD1 (6 bases). Per germline, CDR1 MNHNY and CDR2 SVGAGI (reference sequence). V was shortened by 6 bases and J by 3 bases, with 13 bases between the two germline ends. This CDR3 is built from 14 residues. The CDR3 nucleotides are TGTGCCAGCAGCCCGGACAGATCTACAGATACGCAGTATTTT. Its protein product is CASSPDRSTDTQYF.

The chain joins TRBV6-5 to TRBJ2-7; D unclear. Germline-derived CDR1 and CDR2 are MNHEY and SVGAGI. This CDR3 has 13 residues. V lost 2 bases and J 3 bases, leaving 8 bases between the germline ends. CDR3 nucleotides: TGTGCCAGCAGTTACGAAGCAAACTACGAGCAGTACTTC. It is translated as CASSYEANYEQYF.